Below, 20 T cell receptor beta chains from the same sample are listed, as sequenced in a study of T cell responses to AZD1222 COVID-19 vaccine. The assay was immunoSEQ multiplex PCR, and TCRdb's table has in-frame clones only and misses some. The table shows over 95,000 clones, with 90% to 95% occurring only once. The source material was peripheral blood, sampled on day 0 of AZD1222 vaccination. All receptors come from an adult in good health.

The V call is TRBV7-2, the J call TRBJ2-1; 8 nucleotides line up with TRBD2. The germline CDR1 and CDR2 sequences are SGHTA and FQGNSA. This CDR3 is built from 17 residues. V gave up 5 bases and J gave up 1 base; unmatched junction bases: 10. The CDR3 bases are TGTGCCAGCAGCCCCTGGGGTAGCGGGGATTCCTACAATGAGCAGTTCTTC. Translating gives CASSPWGSGDSYNEQFF. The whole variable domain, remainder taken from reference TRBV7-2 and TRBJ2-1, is GAGVSQSPSNKVTEKGKDVELRCDPISGHTALYWYRQSLGQGLEFLIYFQGNSAPDKSGLPSDRFSAERTGGSVSTLTIQRTQQEDSAVYLCASSPWGSGDSYNEQFFGPGTRLTVL.

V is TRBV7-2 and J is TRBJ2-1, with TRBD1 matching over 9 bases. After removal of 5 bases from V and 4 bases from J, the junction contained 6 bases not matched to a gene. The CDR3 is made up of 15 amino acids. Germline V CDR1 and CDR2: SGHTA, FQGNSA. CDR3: CASSPGGTGYNEQFF. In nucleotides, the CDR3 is TGTGCCAGCAGCCCTGGGGGGACAGGGTACAATGAGCAGTTCTTC.

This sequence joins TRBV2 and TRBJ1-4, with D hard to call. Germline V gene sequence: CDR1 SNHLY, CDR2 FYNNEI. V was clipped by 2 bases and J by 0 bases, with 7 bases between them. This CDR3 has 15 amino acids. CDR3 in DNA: TGTGCCAGCAGTGAAATGGGGTCAACTAATGAAAAACTGTTTTTT. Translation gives CASSEMGSTNEKLFF.

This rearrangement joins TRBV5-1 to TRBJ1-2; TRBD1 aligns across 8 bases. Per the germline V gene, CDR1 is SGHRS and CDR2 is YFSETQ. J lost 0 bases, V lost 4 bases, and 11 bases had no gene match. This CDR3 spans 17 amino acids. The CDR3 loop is CASSPNFQGAANYGYTF. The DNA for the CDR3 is TGCGCCAGCAGCCCCAATTTTCAGGGGGCTGCTAACTATGGCTACACCTTC.

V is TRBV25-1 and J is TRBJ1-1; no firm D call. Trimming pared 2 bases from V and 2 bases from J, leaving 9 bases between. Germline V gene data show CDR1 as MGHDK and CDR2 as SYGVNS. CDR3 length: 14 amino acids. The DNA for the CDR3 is TGTGCCAGCAGTGAACGGGGAAGAAACACTGAAGCTTTCTTT. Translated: CASSERGRNTEAFF. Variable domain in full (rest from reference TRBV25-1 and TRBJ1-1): EADIYQTPRYLVIGTGKKITLECSQTMGHDKMYWYQQDPGMELHLIHYSYGVNSTEKGDLSSESTVSRIRTEHFPLTLESARPSHTSQYLCASSERGRNTEAFFGQGTRLTVV.

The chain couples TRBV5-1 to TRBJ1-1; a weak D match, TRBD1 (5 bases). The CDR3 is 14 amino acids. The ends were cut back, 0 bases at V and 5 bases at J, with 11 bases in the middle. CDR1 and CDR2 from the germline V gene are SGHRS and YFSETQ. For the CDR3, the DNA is TGCGCCAGCAGCTTGGGGGACTCAGGGACTGAAGCTTTCTTT. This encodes CASSLGDSGTEAFF. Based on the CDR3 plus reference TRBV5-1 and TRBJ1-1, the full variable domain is KAGVTQTPRYLIKTRGQQVTLSCSPISGHRSVSWYQQTPGQGLQFLFEYFSETQRNKGNFPGRFSGRQFSNSRSEMNVSTLELGDSALYLCASSLGDSGTEAFFGQGTRLTVV.

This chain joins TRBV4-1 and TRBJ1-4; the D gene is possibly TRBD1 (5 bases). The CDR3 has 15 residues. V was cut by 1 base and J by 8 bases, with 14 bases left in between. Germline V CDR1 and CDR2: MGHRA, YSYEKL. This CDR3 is CASSQGQGGLEKLFF. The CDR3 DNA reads TGCGCCAGCAGCCAAGGGCAGGGAGGACTCGAAAAACTGTTTTTT.

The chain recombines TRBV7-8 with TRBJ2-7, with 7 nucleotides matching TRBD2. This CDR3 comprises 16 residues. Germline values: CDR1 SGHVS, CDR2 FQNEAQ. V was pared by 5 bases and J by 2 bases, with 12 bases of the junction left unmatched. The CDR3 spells CASSPELKRGAYEQYF. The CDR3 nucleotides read TGTGCCAGCAGCCCGGAACTTAAGCGGGGAGCCTACGAGCAGTACTTC.

The CDR3 loop reads CASSIEMPGRANYGYTF. The DNA for the CDR3 is TGTGCCAGTAGTATTGAAATGCCGGGCAGAGCTAACTATGGCTACACCTTC. The chain couples TRBV19 to TRBJ1-2, with D unclear. There are 17 residues in the CDR3. V gave up 3 bases and J gave up 0 bases, with 17 bases separating them. Per germline, CDR1 LNHDA and CDR2 SQIVND (reference sequence).

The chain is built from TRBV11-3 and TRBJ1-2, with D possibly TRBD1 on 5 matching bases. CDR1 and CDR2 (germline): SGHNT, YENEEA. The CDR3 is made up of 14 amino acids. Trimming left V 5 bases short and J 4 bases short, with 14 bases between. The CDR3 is CASSPSGYGYGYTF. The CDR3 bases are TGTGCCAGCAGCCCGTCAGGGTATGGCTATGGCTACACCTTC.

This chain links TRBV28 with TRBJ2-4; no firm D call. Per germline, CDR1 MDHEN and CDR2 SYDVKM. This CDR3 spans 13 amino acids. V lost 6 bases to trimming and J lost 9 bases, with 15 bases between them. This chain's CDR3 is CASSQPPLGIQYF. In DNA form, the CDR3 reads TGTGCCAGCAGCCAACCGCCCCTTGGCATTCAGTACTTC.

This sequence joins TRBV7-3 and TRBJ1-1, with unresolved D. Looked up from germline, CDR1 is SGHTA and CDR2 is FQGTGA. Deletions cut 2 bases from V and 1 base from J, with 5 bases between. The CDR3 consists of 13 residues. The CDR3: CASSLVRNTEAFF. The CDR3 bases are TGTGCCAGCAGCTTAGTTAGGAACACTGAAGCTTTCTTT. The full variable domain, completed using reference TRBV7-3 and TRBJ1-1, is GAGVSQTPSNKVTEKGKYVELRCDPISGHTALYWYRQSLGQGPEFLIYFQGTGAADDSGLPNDRFFAVRPEGSVSTLKIQRTERGDSAVYLCASSLVRNTEAFFGQGTRLTVV.

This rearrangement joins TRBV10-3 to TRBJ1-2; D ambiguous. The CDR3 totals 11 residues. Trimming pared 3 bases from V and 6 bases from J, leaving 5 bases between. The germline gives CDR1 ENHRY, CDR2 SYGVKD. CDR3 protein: CAISDGNGYTF. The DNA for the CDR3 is TGTGCCATCAGTGATGGGAATGGCTACACCTTC.

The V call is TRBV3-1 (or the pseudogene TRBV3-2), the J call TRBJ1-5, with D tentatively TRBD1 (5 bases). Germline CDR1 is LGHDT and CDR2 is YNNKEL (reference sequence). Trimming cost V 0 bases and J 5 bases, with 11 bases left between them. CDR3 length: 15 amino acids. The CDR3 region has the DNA TGTGCCAGCAGCCAAGATGGGGGACCGTATCAGCCCCAGCATTTT. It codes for CASSQDGGPYQPQHF.

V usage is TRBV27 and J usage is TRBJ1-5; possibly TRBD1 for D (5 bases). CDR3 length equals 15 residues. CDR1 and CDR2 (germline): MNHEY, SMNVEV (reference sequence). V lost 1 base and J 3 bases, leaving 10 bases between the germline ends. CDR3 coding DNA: TGTGCCAGCAGTTTATTCGCAGGGAACAATCAGCCCCAGCATTTT. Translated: CASSLFAGNNQPQHF.

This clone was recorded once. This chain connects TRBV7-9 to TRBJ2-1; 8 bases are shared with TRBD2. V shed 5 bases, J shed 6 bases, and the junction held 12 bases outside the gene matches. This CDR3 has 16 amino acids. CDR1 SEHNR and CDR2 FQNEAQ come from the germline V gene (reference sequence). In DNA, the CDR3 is TGTGCCAGCAGCCTCCTGACTAGCGAAATTGGCAATGAGCAGTTCTTC. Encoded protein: CASSLLTSEIGNEQFF.

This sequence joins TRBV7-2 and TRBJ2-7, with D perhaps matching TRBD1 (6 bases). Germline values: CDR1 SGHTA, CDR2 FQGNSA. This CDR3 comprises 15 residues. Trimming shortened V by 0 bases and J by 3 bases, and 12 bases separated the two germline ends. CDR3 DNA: TGTGCCAGCAGCTTAGCCCCTGGGGGCTACTACGAGCAGTACTTC. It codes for CASSLAPGGYYEQYF.

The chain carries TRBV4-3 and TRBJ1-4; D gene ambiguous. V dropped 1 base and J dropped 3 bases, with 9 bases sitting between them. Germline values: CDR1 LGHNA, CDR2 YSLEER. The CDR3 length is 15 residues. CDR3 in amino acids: CASSQGPQANEKLFF. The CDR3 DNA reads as TGCGCCAGCAGCCAAGGGCCTCAAGCTAATGAAAAACTGTTTTTT.

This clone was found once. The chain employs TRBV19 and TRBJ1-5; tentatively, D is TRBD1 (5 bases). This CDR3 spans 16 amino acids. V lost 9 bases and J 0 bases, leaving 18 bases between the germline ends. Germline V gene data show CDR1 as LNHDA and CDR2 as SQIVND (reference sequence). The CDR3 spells CASKEIGGTSNQPQHF. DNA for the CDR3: TGTGCCAGCAAGGAAATCGGGGGGACTAGCAATCAGCCCCAGCATTTT.

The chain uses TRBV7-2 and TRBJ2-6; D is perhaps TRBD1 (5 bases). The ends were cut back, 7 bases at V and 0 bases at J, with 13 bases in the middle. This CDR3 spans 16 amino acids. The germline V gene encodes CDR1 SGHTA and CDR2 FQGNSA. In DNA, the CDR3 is TGTGCCAGCACCCAGGGCCAAAACTCTGGGGCCAACGTCCTGACTTTC. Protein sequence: CASTQGQNSGANVLTF.